Below, one T cell receptor beta chain is given with its context. One junction end disagrees with the germline gene, perhaps due to a read error. These data originate in a study of metastatic and nonmetastatic thyroid tumors. CDR1 and CDR2 from the germline V gene are SNHLY and FYNNEI. This CDR3 contains 13 residues. TCRdb reanalyzed the PCR reads with MiXCR. The sample gives 35,000 to 55,000 clones, around 2.9% of which show up once; 8% to 10% is in the top ten. Each patient went into thyroid surgery without having received any treatment. The chain employs TRBV2 and TRBJ1-1; possibly TRBD1 for D (5 bases). Sequenced sample: blood. This sequence was found in a female donor with papillary thyroid cancer or a benign thyroid nodule (not recorded which). Some clones in this sample may be carry-over from other donors' samples. The DNA of the CDR3 is TGTGCCAGCAGTGACAAGGGGAACACTGAAGCTTTCTTC. Its translation is CASSDKGNTEAFF.